These 17 T cell receptor beta chains were sequenced from one sample in a study of blood T cell repertoires in COVID-19. Using immunoSEQ multiplex PCR, the repertoire was profiled, and TCRdb retains in-frame clones only, with some absent. The sample carries some 45,000 clones, about 91% recorded once. The sample was peripheral blood. These receptors were obtained from a man aged 45-65 years with active COVID-19.

This chain links TRBV7-4 with TRBJ2-1; the match to TRBD2 covers 9 bases. V lost 3 bases, J lost 7 bases, and 10 bases stayed unmatched. This CDR3 has 16 residues. From germline, CDR1 is SGHVT and CDR2 SQSDAQ. The CDR3 is CASSFCGSGSLNEQFF. Written as DNA, the CDR3 is TGTGCCAGCAGCTTCTGTGGTAGCGGGAGTTTGAATGAGCAGTTCTTC.

CDR3 sequence (DNA): TGCGCCAGCAGTGAGACTTGGACACCCAACGATCAGCCCCAGCATTTT. Translating it yields CASSETWTPNDQPQHF. The rearrangement uses TRBV10-1 and TRBJ1-5; weak D call: TRBD1 (5 bases). The germline gives CDR1 WNHNN, CDR2 SYGVQD (reference sequence). Trimming left V 2 bases short and J 5 bases short, with 16 bases between. CDR3 length: 16 amino acids.

The chain has TRBV27 and TRBJ2-1; TRBD2 is a possible D gene (7 bases). V shed 0 bases and J shed 8 bases, with 20 bases lying between them. CDR1 and CDR2 (germline): MNHEY, SMNVEV (reference sequence). The length of the CDR3 is 17 residues. This CDR3 reads CASSLSGGARGNYEQFF. As DNA, the CDR3 is TGTGCCAGCAGTTTATCGGGGGGGGCTAGGGGCAACTATGAGCAGTTCTTC.

This clone was seen only once. The chain carries TRBV5-1 and TRBJ2-1, with 13 positions matching TRBD2. J lost 7 bases, V lost 1 base, and 5 bases had no gene match. The CDR3 sequence is 16 residues long. Germline V gives CDR1 SGHRS, CDR2 YFSETQ. CDR3 amino acids: CASSLTSGRAGNEQFF. CDR3 nucleotide sequence: TGCGCCAGCAGCTTGACTAGCGGGAGGGCCGGGAATGAGCAGTTCTTC.

CDR3 protein: CSVGATNTEAFF. The CDR3 bases are TGCAGCGTTGGGGCTACGAACACTGAAGCTTTCTTT. The chain has TRBV29-1 and TRBJ1-1; D gene unclear. V lost 4 bases and J lost 1, with 7 bases in between. The CDR3 length is 12 residues. CDR1 SQVTM and CDR2 ANQGSEA come from the germline V gene.

This clone appeared once. The V and J genes are TRBV5-4 and TRBJ2-2, with D perhaps TRBD2 (6 bases). Trimming took off 4 bases at V and 1 base at J, with 11 bases between the two ends. CDR3 size: 15 residues. Germline CDR1 SGHNT, CDR2 YYREEE (reference sequence). CDR3 nucleotides: TGTGCCAGCAGCCCCGGGACTCTGAACACCGGGGAGCTGTTTTTT. It translates to CASSPGTLNTGELFF.

The J gene is TRBJ2-7, the V gene TRBV5-1, with TRBD1 matching 7 bases. V lost 2 bases to trimming and J lost 6 bases; unmatched junction nucleotides: 11. Germline CDR1 reads SGHRS; CDR2 reads YFSETQ. CDR3 length equals 15 residues. CDR3 DNA: TGCGCCAGCAGCTTTTACGGGACAGAGGAGTCCGAGCAGTACTTC. Encoded protein: CASSFYGTEESEQYF.

This sequence joins TRBV6-5 and TRBJ1-3; 9 bases are shared with TRBD1. The V gene end was trimmed by 5 bases and the J gene end by 5 bases; junction bases not matched to a gene: 4. Germline CDR1 MNHEY, CDR2 SVGAGI. There are 14 residues in the CDR3. This CDR3 is CASSPGQGRNTIYF. The CDR3 DNA sequence: TGTGCCAGCAGTCCGGGACAGGGACGAAACACCATATATTTT.

The rearrangement uses TRBV7-9 and TRBJ2-1; 8 nucleotides line up with TRBD1. V was clipped by 1 base and J by 5 bases; unmatched bases: 7. Germline CDR1 and CDR2: SEHNR and FQNEAQ (reference sequence). CDR3 length equals 16 residues. CDR3 residues: CASSLVRDRKNNEQFF. CDR3 in DNA: TGTGCCAGCAGCTTAGTCCGGGACAGGAAAAACAATGAGCAGTTCTTC.

The genes are TRBV28 and TRBJ1-2; perhaps TRBD1 as D (5 bases). Looked up from germline, CDR1 is MDHEN and CDR2 is SYDVKM. This CDR3 spans 18 amino acids. The V end lost 3 bases, the J end lost 3 bases, and 23 bases lay between the germline ends. DNA of the CDR3: TGTGCCAGCAGTTTCCGCCTTGGTTCGCTCAGGGCCCACTATGGCTACACCTTC. It translates to CASSFRLGSLRAHYGYTF.

The count of this clone is one. V is TRBV7-8 and J is TRBJ2-7, with TRBD1 matching over 7 bases. Trimming at V came to 5 bases and at J to 4 bases, leaving 14 bases not matched to a gene. This CDR3 is built from 16 residues. In germline, CDR1 is SGHVS, CDR2 FQNEAQ. In nucleotides, the CDR3 is TGTGCCAGCAGCCCGGGACAGACACTTATGCGATACGAGCAGTACTTC. Protein: CASSPGQTLMRYEQYF.

The V gene is TRBV7-2, the J gene TRBJ2-3; 8 bases match TRBD2. Germline-derived CDR1 and CDR2 are SGHTA and FQGNSA. The CDR3 loop spans 13 amino acids. V trimming: 5 bases; J trimming: 5 bases; junction bases outside the gene matches: 3. In DNA, the CDR3 is TGTGCCAGCAGCACCCTAGCGGGAGATACGCAGTATTTT. Its protein is CASSTLAGDTQYF.

The V gene is TRBV5-1, the J gene TRBJ1-2, with 7 bases fitting TRBD1. The CDR3 is 12 residues long. Germline V gives CDR1 SGHRS, CDR2 YFSETQ. With 4 bases clipped from V and 10 bases from J, the junction kept 7 bases outside the gene matches. The CDR3 DNA is TGCGCCAGCAGCAGACCGGGACAGCACTACACCTTC. Amino acids: CASSRPGQHYTF.

The J gene is TRBJ2-7, the V gene TRBV7-9; D uncertain. This CDR3 has 12 amino acids. V was cut by 6 bases and J by 2 bases, with 8 bases left in between. Germline loops: CDR1 SEHNR, CDR2 FQNEAQ (reference sequence). In DNA, the CDR3 is TGTGCCAGCAGTATCTCCCCCTACGAGCAGTACTTC. Amino acid sequence: CASSISPYEQYF. Using reference TRBV7-9 and TRBJ2-7 for the parts outside the CDR3, the full variable domain is DTGVSQNPRHKITKRGQNVTFRCDPISEHNRLYWYRQTLGQGPEFLTYFQNEAQLEKSRLLSDRFSAERPKGSFSTLEIQRTEQGDSAMYLCASSISPYEQYFGPGTRLTVT.

The rearrangement links TRBV28 to TRBJ1-5; no clear D. Trimming removed 6 bases at V and 4 bases at J, with 7 bases between. Germline loops: CDR1 MDHEN, CDR2 SYDVKM. The CDR3 covers 12 residues. DNA for the CDR3: TGTGCCAGCAGACCGAGTAATCAGCCCCAGCATTTT. It is translated as CASRPSNQPQHF.

CDR3 loop: CASSSTANLYGYTF. Here the CDR3 DNA reads TGTGCCAGCAGCTCGACAGCGAATCTCTATGGCTACACCTTC. The chain recombines TRBV5-4 with TRBJ1-2, with D possibly TRBD1 on 5 matching bases. The V end was cut by 3 bases, the J end by 4 bases, with 13 bases between. The V gene's germline CDR1 is SGHNT and CDR2 YYREEE (reference sequence). The length of the CDR3 is 14 residues.

The V and J genes are TRBV7-8 and TRBJ2-4; D is possibly TRBD2 (5 bases). Trimming stripped 1 base from V and 1 base from J, with 11 bases between. Germline V CDR1 and CDR2: SGHVS, FQNEAQ. The CDR3 is 16 residues long. The CDR3 sequence is CASSLVRTGAKNIQYF. The CDR3 region has the DNA TGTGCCAGCAGCTTAGTCCGCACGGGGGCCAAAAACATTCAGTACTTC.